These 4 T cell receptor beta chains were all obtained from the same sample, sequenced in a study of blood T cell repertoires in COVID-19. TCRdb's copy holds only in-frame clones and misses some; the assay was immunoSEQ multiplex PCR. The sample has about 340,000 clones, approximately 86% seen once. Sequenced: peripheral blood. These TCRs come from a woman aged 60-70 years with COVID-19, enrolled during active disease.

The chain uses TRBV6-1 and TRBJ1-5; the D is unclear. Per the germline V gene, CDR1 is MNHNS and CDR2 is SASEGT. The germline V and J ends were trimmed by 0 bases and 2 bases, with 11 bases remaining between them. The CDR3 runs 16 residues. The CDR3 is CASSEALRQGNQPQHF. The CDR3 DNA sequence: TGTGCCAGCAGTGAAGCGCTTAGGCAGGGCAATCAGCCCCAGCATTTT.

This chain connects TRBV27 to TRBJ2-7; 8 bases match TRBD1. The CDR3 is 15 residues long. V lost 3 bases to trimming and J lost 5 bases; unmatched junction nucleotides: 9. Per the germline V gene, CDR1 is MNHEY and CDR2 is SMNVEV (reference sequence). CDR3 in amino acids: CASSFLSRGQDEQYF. The CDR3 DNA sequence: TGTGCCAGCAGTTTTCTCAGCAGGGGGCAGGACGAGCAGTACTTC.

This chain connects TRBV20-1 to TRBJ2-5; the D gene is possibly TRBD2 (5 bases). In germline, CDR1 is DFQATT, CDR2 SNEGSKA (reference sequence). V was clipped by 3 bases and J by 3 bases, with 14 bases between them. The CDR3 is 14 residues long. This chain's CDR3 is CSASGPGREETQYF. In nucleotides, the CDR3 is TGCAGTGCTAGTGGGCCCGGGCGGGAAGAGACCCAGTACTTC.

The chain joins TRBV7-2 to TRBJ2-3, with a tentative D call TRBD2 (5 bases). Deletions cut 1 base from V and 3 bases from J, with 11 bases between. The CDR3 totals 15 residues. Germline values: CDR1 SGHTA, CDR2 FQGNSA. Here the CDR3 DNA reads TGTGCCAGCAGCTTAGAGGTCGGGGAGACAGATACGCAGTATTTT. Protein: CASSLEVGETDTQYF. Full variable domain (missing parts from reference TRBV7-2 and TRBJ2-3): GAGVSQSPSNKVTEKGKDVELRCDPISGHTALYWYRQSLGQGLEFLIYFQGNSAPDKSGLPSDRFSAERTGGSVSTLTIQRTQQEDSAVYLCASSLEVGETDTQYFGPGTRLTVL.